This note documents a single T cell receptor (beta chain) sequence. The antigen remains unidentified. Some clones are missing from TCRdb's copy, which holds only in-frame ones; the method was immunoSEQ multiplex PCR. The sample holds 200,000 to 250,000 clones, approximately 94% seen once. The CDR3 length is 17 residues. V shed 5 bases and J 1 base; nucleotides not matched to a gene: 12. CDR1 is SGHVS and CDR2 is FNYEAQ in the germline V gene. This sample was taken from a study of T cell responses to AZD1222 COVID-19 vaccine. Whole-study results and caveats: In the spike-specific TCR repertoire, nearly half reportedly target unmutated variant regions.

This TCR was sampled from an adult who received the MenACWY meningococcal vaccine as a control. The sample in question was peripheral blood, obtained 28 days after the second dose of the MenACWY control vaccine. The chain recombines TRBV7-6 with TRBJ2-7; TRBD1 agrees at 9 bases. CDR3 residues: CASSPSPGGTGSYEQYF. CDR3 sequence (DNA): TGTGCCAGCAGCCCATCCCCCGGGGGGACAGGGTCCTACGAGCAGTACTTC.